This T cell receptor beta chain emerged from a study of OX40 agonist ivuxolimab in advanced cancers. Study-wide context: Partial response was recorded in three patients: one hepatocellular carcinoma and two cutaneous melanoma cases. Overall study results and limits: At doses 0.1 to 3.0 mg/kg, CD4+ and CD8+ clones expanded.

Germline V gene lookup returns CDR1 SGHNT and CDR2 YYREEE (reference sequence). With 1 base removed from V and 0 bases from J, the gap between germline ends came to 15 bases. This CDR3 is built from 17 residues. Concerning this clone itself: What it binds is not known.

TCRdb's copy holds only in-frame clones and misses some; the assay was immunoSEQ multiplex PCR. The sample has approximately 49,000 clones; approximately 84% are singletons. J is TRBJ2-3 and V is TRBV5-4; the D is unclear. This specimen consisted of CD4+ or CD8+ T cells sorted from blood, obtained in a trial of the OX40 agonist ivuxolimab. This sequence was found in an adult with an advanced solid tumor such as melanoma, head and neck, liver or kidney cancer. The CDR3 DNA is TGTGCCAGCAGCTTGAAGGTTGGCGGCCCTAGCACAGATACGCAGTATTTT. It encodes CASSLKVGGPSTDTQYF. Complete variable domain (other parts from reference TRBV5-4 and TRBJ2-3): ETGVTQSPTHLIKTRGQQVTLRCSSQSGHNTVSWYQQALGQGPQFIFQYYREEENGRGNFPPRFSGLQFPNYSSELNVNALELDDSALYLCASSLKVGGPSTDTQYFGPGTRLTVL.